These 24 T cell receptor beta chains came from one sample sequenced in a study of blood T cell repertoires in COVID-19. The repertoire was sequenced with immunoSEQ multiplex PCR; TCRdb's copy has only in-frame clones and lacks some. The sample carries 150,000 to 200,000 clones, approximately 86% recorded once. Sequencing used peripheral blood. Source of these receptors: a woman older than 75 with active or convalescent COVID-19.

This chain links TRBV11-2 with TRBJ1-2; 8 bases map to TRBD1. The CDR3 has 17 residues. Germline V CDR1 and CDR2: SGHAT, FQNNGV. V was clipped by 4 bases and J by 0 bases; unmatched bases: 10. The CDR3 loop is CASSSLRGPLANYGYTF. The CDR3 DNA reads TGTGCCAGCAGCTCTCTCAGGGGGCCCCTAGCTAACTATGGCTACACCTTC.

CDR3 sequence (DNA): TGCAGTGCTAGACCATCCTACGAGCAGTACTTC. Translation: CSARPSYEQYF. V usage is TRBV20-1 and J usage is TRBJ2-7; unclear D gene. Trimming removed 2 bases at V and 1 base at J, with 3 bases between. This CDR3 has 11 amino acids. CDR1 is DFQATT and CDR2 is SNEGSKA in the germline V gene (reference sequence).

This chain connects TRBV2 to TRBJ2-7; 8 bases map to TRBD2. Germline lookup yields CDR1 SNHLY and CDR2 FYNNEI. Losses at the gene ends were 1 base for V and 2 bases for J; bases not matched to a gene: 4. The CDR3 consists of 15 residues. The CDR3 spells CASSEGLAGTYEQYF. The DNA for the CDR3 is TGTGCCAGCAGTGAAGGTTTAGCGGGGACCTACGAGCAGTACTTC.

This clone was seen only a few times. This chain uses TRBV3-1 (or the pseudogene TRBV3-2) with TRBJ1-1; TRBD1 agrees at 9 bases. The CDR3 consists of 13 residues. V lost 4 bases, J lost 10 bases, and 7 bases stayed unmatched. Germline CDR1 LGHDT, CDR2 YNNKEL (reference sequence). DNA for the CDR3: TGTGCCAGCAGCCCGGGACAGGGCCGAGTAGCTTTCTTT. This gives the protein CASSPGQGRVAFF.

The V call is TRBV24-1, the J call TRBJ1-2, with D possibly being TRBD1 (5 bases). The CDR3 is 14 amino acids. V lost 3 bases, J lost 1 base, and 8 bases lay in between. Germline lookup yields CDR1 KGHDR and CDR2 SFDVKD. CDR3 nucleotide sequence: TGTGCCACCAGTGATACACAGGTTAACTATGGCTACACCTTC. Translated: CATSDTQVNYGYTF.

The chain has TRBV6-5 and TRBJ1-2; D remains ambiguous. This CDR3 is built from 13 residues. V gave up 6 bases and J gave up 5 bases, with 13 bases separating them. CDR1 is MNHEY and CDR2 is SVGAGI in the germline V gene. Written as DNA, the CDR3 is TGTGCCAGCAGCCTACTAGGAGGGTATGGCTACACCTTC. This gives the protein CASSLLGGYGYTF.

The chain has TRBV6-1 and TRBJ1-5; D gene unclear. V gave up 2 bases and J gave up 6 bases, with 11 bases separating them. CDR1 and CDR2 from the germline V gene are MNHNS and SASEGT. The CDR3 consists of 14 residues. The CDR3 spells CASSENIRGQPQHF. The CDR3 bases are TGTGCCAGCAGTGAAAATATTAGAGGTCAGCCCCAGCATTTT.

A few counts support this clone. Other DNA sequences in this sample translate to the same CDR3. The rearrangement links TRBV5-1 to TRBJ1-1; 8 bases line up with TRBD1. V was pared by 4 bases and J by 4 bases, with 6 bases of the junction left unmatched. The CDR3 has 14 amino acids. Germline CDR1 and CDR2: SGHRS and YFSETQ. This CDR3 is CASSIQGAGTEAFF. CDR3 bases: TGCGCCAGCAGCATTCAGGGGGCAGGCACTGAAGCTTTCTTT.

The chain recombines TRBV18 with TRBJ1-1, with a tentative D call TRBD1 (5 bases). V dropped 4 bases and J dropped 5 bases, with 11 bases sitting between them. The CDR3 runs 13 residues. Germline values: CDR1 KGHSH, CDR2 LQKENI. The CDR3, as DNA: TGTGCCAGCTCACTCAGGGTGGGGACTGAAGCTTTCTTT. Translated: CASSLRVGTEAFF.

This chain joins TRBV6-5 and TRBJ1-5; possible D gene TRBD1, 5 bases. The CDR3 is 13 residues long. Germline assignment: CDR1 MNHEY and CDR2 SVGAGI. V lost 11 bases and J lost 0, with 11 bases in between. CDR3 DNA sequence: TGTGCCGGCAAGACAGATAGCAATCAGCCCCAGCATTTT. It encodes CAGKTDSNQPQHF.

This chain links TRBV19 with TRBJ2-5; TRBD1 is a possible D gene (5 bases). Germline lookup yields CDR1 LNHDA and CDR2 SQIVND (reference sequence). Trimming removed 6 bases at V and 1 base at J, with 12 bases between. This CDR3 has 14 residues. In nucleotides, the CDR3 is TGTGCCAGTAGCCCGACAGCCGCCCAAGAGACCCAGTACTTC. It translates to CASSPTAAQETQYF.

The CDR3 DNA sequence: TGTGCCAGCAGTGAAGTGGGCCCTAGCGGGAGGGCGGCAGATACGCAGTATTTT. It encodes CASSEVGPSGRAADTQYF. The chain is built from TRBV6-1 and TRBJ2-3, with 12 bases lining up with TRBD2. CDR3 length: 18 amino acids. V lost 1 base, J lost 4 bases, and 9 bases stayed unmatched. Germline V gene data show CDR1 as MNHNS and CDR2 as SASEGT.

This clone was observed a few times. CDR3 residues: CASSGHRDRPNEKLFF. CDR3 DNA sequence: TGTGCCAGCAGTGGCCACAGGGATAGACCTAATGAAAAACTGTTTTTT. The V and J genes are TRBV6-1 and TRBJ1-4, with D perhaps TRBD1 (6 bases). The CDR3 has 16 residues. Germline-derived CDR1 and CDR2 are MNHNS and SASEGT. The V end was cut by 4 bases, the J end by 3 bases, with 15 bases between.

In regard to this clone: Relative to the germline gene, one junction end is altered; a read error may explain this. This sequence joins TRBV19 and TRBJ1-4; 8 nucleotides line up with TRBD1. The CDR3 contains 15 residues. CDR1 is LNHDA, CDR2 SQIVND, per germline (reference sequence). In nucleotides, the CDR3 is TGCGCCAGTAGTCTTGGCGGGACAGGCCGTGAAAAACTGTTTTTT. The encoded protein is CASSLGGTGREKLFF.

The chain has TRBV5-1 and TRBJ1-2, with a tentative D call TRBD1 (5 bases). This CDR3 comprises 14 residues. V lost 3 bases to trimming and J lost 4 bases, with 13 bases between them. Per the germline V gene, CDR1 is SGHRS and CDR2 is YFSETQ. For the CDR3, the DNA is TGCGCCAGCAGCTCTCAGGGTCTACGCTATGGCTACACCTTC. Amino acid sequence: CASSSQGLRYGYTF.

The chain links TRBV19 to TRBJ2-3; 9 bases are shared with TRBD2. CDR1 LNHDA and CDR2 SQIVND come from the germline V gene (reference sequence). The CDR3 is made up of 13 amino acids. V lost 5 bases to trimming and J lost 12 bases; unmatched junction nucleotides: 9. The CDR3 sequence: CASSHLYSGSQYF. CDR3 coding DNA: TGTGCCAGTAGTCACCTATATAGCGGGAGTCAGTATTTT.

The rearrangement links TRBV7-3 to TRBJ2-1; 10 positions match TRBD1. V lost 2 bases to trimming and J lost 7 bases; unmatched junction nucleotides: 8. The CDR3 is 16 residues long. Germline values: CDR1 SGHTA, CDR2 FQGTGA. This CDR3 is CASSLLGTGVRNEQFF. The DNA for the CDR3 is TGTGCCAGCAGCTTACTGGGGACAGGGGTTCGGAATGAGCAGTTCTTC.

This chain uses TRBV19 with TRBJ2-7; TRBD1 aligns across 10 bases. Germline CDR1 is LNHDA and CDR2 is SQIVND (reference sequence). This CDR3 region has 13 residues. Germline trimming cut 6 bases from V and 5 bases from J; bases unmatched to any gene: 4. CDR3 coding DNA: TGTGCCAGTAGCCGGGACAGGGGTCACGAGCAGTACTTC. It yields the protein CASSRDRGHEQYF.

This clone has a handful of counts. The CDR3 sequence is CASSLQGNQPQHF. The CDR3 DNA sequence: TGTGCCAGCAGCTTACAGGGCAATCAGCCCCAGCATTTT. The chain carries TRBV7-2 and TRBJ1-5; D gene uncertain. In germline, CDR1 is SGHTA, CDR2 FQGNSA. V dropped 2 bases and J dropped 2 bases, with 4 bases sitting between them. This CDR3 has 13 residues.

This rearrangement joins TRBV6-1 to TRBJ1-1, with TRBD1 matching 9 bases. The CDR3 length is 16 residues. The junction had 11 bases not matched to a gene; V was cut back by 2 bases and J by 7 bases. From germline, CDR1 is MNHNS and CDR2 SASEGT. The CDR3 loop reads CASSERARDREGEAFF. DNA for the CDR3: TGTGCCAGCAGTGAAAGGGCCCGGGACAGGGAGGGTGAAGCTTTCTTT.

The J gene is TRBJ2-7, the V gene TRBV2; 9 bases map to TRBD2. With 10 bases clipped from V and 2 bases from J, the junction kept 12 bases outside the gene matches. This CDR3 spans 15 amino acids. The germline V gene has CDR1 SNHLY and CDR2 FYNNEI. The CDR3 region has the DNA TGTGCCAAATCCTCGCGGGGGGGGCTAACCTACGAGCAGTACTTC. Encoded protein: CAKSSRGGLTYEQYF.

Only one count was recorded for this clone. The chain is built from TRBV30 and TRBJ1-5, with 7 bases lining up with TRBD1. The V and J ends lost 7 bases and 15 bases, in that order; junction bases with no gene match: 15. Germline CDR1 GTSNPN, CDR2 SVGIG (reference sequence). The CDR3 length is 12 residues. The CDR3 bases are TGTGCCTTTACACTAGGACAGGCGCGAACGCATTTT. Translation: CAFTLGQARTHF.

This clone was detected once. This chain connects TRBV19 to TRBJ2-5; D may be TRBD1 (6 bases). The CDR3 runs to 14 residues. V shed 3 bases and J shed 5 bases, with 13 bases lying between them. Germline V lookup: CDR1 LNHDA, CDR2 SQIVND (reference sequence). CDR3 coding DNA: TGTGCCAGTAGTATTCGGGCAGGGGTGGAGACCCAGTACTTC. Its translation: CASSIRAGVETQYF.

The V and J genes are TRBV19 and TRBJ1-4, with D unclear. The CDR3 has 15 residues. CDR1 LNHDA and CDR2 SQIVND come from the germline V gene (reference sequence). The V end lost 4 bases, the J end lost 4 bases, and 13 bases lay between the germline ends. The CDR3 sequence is CASSNREDYNEKLFF. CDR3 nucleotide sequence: TGTGCCAGTAGTAATAGGGAAGACTATAATGAAAAACTGTTTTTT. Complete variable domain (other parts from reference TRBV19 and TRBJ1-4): DGGITQSPKYLFRKEGQNVTLSCEQNLNHDAMYWYRQDPGQGLRLIYYSQIVNDFQKGDIAEGYSVSREKKESFPLTVTSAQKNPTAFYLCASSNREDYNEKLFFGSGTQLSVL.